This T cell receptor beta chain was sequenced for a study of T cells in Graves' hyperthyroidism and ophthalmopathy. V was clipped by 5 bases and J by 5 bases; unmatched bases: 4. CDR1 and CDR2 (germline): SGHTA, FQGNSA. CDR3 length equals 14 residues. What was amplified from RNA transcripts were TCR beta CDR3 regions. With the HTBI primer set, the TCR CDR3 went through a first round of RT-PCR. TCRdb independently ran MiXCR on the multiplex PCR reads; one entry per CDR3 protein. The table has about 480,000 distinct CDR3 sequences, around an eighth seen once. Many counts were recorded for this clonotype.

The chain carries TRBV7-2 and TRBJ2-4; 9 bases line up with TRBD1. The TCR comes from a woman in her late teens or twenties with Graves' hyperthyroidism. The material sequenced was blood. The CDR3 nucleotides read TGTGCCAGCAGCCCCCGGACAGGGGAAAACATTCAGTACTTC. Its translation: CASSPRTGENIQYF.